This T cell receptor (beta chain) is from a study of cytomegalovirus exposure and HLA in healthy donors. Primers included in the PCR were 60 Vbeta and 13 Jbeta primers. In the source study's methods: Unique TCR beta chains totaled roughly 79 million in a later count, with roughly 11 million of them shared. Libraries were prepared by immunoSEQ multiplex PCR; TCRdb keeps only in-frame clonotypes and omits some of them. D and trimming were read from the DNA, whereas the V and J calls and clone size are those reported in that table. The table for this sample gives about 150,000 clones. Turning to this clone: Its specificity is not known.

Findings and limits, study-wide: Three of the chains that were CMV-associated were confirmed in vitro to be specific for CMV antigens. Published work reported that the classifier diagnosed cytomegalovirus status with high specificity and sensitivity.

The CDR3 is 16 amino acids. V was pared by 0 bases and J by 2 bases, with 3 bases of the junction left unmatched. CDR1 is SGDLS and CDR2 is YYNGEE in the germline V gene. Sequenced: PBMCs. The receptor was derived from a woman aged 45-65 years in good health and CMV-seronegative. The chain has TRBV9 and TRBJ2-3, with TRBD1 matching over 10 bases. CDR3 DNA sequence: TGTGCCAGCAGCGTAGGGACAGGGGGTTACACAGATACGCAGTATTTT. This gives the protein CASSVGTGGYTDTQYF.